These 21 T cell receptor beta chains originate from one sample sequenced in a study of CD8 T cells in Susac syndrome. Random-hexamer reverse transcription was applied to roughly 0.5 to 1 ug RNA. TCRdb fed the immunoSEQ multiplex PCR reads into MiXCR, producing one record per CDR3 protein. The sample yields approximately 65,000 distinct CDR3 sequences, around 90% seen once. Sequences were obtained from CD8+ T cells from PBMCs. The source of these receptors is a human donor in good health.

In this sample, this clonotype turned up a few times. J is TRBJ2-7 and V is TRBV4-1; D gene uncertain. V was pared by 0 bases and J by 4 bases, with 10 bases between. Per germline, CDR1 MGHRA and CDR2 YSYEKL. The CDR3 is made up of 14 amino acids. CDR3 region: CASSQDASKYEQYF. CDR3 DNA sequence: TGCGCCAGCAGCCAAGATGCCAGTAAGTACGAGCAGTACTTC.

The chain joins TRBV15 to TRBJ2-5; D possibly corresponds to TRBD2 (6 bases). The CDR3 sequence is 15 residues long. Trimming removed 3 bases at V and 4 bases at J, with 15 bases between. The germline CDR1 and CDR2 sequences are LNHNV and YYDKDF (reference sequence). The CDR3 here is CATSRSAIGGETQYF. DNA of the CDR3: TGTGCCACCAGCAGGTCGGCTATCGGGGGAGAGACCCAGTACTTC.

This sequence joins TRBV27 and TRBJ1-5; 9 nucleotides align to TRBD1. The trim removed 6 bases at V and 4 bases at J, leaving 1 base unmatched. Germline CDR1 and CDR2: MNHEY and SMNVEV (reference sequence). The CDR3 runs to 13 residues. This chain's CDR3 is CASRGQGNQPQHF. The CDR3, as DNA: TGTGCCAGCAGGGGACAGGGTAATCAGCCCCAGCATTTT.

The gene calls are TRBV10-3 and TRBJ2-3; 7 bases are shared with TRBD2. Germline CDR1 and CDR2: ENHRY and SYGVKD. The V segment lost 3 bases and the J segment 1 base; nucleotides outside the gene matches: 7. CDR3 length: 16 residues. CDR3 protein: CAISDLFRGGTDTQYF. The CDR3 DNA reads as TGTGCCATCAGTGACCTCTTCCGGGGGGGCACAGATACGCAGTATTTT.

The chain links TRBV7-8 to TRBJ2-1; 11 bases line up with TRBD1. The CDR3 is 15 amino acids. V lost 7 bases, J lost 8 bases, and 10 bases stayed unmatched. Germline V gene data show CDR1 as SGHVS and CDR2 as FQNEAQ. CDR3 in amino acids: CASTKDRGPYDEQFF. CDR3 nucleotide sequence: TGTGCCAGCACCAAGGACAGGGGGCCCTATGATGAGCAGTTCTTC.

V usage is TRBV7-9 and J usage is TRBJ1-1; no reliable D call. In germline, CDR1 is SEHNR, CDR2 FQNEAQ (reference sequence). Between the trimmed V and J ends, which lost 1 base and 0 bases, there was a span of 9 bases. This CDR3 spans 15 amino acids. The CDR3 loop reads CASSLVPKMNTEAFF. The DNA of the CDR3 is TGTGCCAGCAGCTTAGTACCGAAGATGAACACTGAAGCTTTCTTT.

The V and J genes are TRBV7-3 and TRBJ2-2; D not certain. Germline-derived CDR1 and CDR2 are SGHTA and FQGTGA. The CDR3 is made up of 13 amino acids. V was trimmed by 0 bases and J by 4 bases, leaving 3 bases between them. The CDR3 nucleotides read TGTGCCAGCAGCTTAACGGGCACCGGGGAGCTGTTTTTT. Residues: CASSLTGTGELFF.

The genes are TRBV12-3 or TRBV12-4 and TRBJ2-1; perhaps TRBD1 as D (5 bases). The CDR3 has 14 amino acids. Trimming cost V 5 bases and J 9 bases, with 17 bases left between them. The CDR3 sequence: CASSHPNQGIEQFF. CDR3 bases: TGTGCCAGCAGTCACCCCAACCAGGGTATTGAGCAGTTCTTC.

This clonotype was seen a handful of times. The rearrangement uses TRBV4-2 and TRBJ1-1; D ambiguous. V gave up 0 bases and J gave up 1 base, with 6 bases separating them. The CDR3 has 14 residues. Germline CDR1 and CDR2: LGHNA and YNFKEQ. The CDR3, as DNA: TGTGCCAGCAGCCAAGATTTGGAGAACACTGAAGCTTTCTTT. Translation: CASSQDLENTEAFF.

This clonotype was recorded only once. In nucleotides, the CDR3 is TGTGCCAGCAGCCAGGTAGCGGGGGGGCCAAGGACGCAGTATTTT. Its protein is CASSQVAGGPRTQYF. The chain links TRBV4-2 to TRBJ2-3; 11 nucleotides match TRBD2. CDR1 and CDR2 (germline): LGHNA, YNFKEQ. CDR3 length equals 15 residues. V shed 3 bases and J 9 bases; nucleotides not matched to a gene: 8.

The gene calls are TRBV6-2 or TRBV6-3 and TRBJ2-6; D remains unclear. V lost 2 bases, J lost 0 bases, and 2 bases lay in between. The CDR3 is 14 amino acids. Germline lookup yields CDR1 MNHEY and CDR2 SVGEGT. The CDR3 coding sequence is TGTGCCAGCAGTTACAACTCTGGGGCCAACGTCCTGACTTTC. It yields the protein CASSYNSGANVLTF.

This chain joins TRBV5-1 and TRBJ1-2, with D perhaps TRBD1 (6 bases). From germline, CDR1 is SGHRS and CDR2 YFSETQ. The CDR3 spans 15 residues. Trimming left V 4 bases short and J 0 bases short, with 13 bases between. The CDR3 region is CASSLQEGANYGYTF. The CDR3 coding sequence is TGCGCCAGCAGCCTACAGGAGGGGGCTAACTATGGCTACACCTTC.

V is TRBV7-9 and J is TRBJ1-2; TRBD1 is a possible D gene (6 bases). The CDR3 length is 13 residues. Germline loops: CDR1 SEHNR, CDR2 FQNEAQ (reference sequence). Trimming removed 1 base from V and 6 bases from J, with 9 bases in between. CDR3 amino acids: CASSLGGGNGYTF. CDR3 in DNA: TGTGCCAGCAGCTTAGGAGGGGGTAATGGCTACACCTTC.

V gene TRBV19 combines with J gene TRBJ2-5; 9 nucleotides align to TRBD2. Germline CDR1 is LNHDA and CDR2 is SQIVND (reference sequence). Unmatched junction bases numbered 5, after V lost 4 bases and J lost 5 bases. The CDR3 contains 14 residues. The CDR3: CASSTSAGGETQYF. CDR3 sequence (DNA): TGTGCCAGTAGTACCTCGGCGGGAGGGGAGACCCAGTACTTC. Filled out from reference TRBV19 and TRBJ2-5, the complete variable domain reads DGGITQSPKYLFRKEGQNVTLSCEQNLNHDAMYWYRQDPGQGLRLIYYSQIVNDFQKGDIAEGYSVSREKKESFPLTVTSAQKNPTAFYLCASSTSAGGETQYFGPGTRLLVL.

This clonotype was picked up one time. The CDR3 DNA reads TGCGCCAGCAGCCAAGAGGCGACAGGGCTGGCTGGCTACACCTTC. Residues: CASSQEATGLAGYTF. This chain links TRBV4-1 with TRBJ1-2; 7 bases are shared with TRBD1. The V gene end was trimmed by 0 bases and the J gene end by 7 bases; junction bases not matched to a gene: 8. This CDR3 contains 15 residues. Germline V lookup: CDR1 MGHRA, CDR2 YSYEKL.

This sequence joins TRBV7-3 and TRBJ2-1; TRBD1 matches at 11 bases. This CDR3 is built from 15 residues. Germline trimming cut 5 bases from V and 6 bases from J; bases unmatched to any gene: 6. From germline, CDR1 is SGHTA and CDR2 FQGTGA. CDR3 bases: TGTGCCAGCAGCGCCGGGACAGGGGGGTCCAATGAGCAGTTCTTC. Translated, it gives CASSAGTGGSNEQFF.

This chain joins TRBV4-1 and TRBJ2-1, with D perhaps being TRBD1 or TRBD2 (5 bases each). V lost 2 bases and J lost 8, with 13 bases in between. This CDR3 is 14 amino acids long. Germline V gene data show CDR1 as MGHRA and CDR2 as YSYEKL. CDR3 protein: CASSQMGLGDEQFF. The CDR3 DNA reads TGCGCCAGCAGCCAAATGGGTTTGGGGGATGAGCAGTTCTTC.

This chain's CDR3 is CATRAGADTDTQYF. The CDR3 DNA reads TGTGCCACCAGGGCGGGGGCCGACACAGATACGCAGTATTTT. The rearrangement uses TRBV24-1 and TRBJ2-3; D may be TRBD2 (7 bases). The CDR3 contains 14 residues. Trimming cost V 7 bases and J 2 bases, with 12 bases left between them. The germline gives CDR1 KGHDR, CDR2 SFDVKD.

In DNA form, the CDR3 reads TGTGCCAGCGGGGAATACAATGAGCAGTTCTTC. Its translation is CASGEYNEQFF. This sequence joins TRBV6-1 and TRBJ2-1; D gene unclear. Germline V gives CDR1 MNHNS, CDR2 SASEGT. V lost 8 bases, J lost 4 bases, and 6 bases lay in between. The CDR3 totals 11 residues.

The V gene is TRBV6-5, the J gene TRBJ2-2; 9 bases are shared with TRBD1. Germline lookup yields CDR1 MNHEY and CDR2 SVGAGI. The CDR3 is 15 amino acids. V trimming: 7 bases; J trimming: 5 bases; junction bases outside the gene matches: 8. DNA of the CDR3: TGTGCCAGCAACCCTGACAGGGGGGTTACCGGGGAGCTGTTTTTT. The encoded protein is CASNPDRGVTGELFF.

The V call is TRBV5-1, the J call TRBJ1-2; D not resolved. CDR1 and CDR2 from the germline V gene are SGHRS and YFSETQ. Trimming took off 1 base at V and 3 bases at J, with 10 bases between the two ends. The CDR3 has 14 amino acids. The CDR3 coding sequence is TGCGCCAGCAGCTTGTACGTGGGTGACTATGGCTACACCTTC. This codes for CASSLYVGDYGYTF.